The 24 T cell receptor beta chains given below trace back to one sample, sequenced in a study of CD8 T cells in ankylosing spondylitis. TCRdb re-analysed the 5' RACE reads in MiXCR, keeping a single row per CDR3 protein. Of over 700,000 distinct CDR3 sequences in the sample, under 20% were seen once. Their target antigens are unknown. Study results and caveats: Within ankylosing spondylitis blood, a TCR beta motif made up of under 10 highly homologous variants appeared to be characteristic.

Input material: blood, either unsorted or a sorted T cell fraction (not recorded which). The receptors shown here come from a male donor with ankylosing spondylitis.

The V call is TRBV9, the J call TRBJ2-7; tentatively, D is TRBD1 (5 bases). CDR1 and CDR2 from the germline V gene are SGDLS and YYNGEE. The CDR3 totals 13 residues. The germline V and J ends were trimmed by 0 bases and 7 bases, with 11 bases remaining between them. The CDR3 DNA is TGTGCCAGCAGCGTAGGTTTGGGGCTTGAGCAGTACTTC. Translated: CASSVGLGLEQYF. Full variable domain (outside the CDR3, taken from reference TRBV9 and TRBJ2-7): DSGVTQTPKHLITATGQRVTLRCSPRSGDLSVYWYQQSLDQGLQFLIQYYNGEERAKGNILERFSAQQFPDLHSELNLSSLELGDSALYFCASSVGLGLEQYFGPGTRLTVT.

The V gene is TRBV11-2, the J gene TRBJ1-6; 9 bases are shared with TRBD1. The CDR3 runs to 14 residues. With V trimmed by 5 bases and J by 6 bases, 2 bases remained unmatched. Germline V gives CDR1 SGHAT, CDR2 FQNNGV. The CDR3 loop is CASSMDRGNSPLHF. The CDR3 nucleotides read TGTGCCAGCAGCATGGACAGGGGTAATTCACCCCTCCACTTT.

The rearrangement uses TRBV12-3 or TRBV12-4 and TRBJ2-7; D is perhaps TRBD1 (6 bases). The CDR3 sequence is 15 residues long. Trimming cost V 4 bases and J 4 bases, with 17 bases left between them. This CDR3 reads CASSSRDTPGYEQYF. DNA of the CDR3: TGTGCCAGCAGTTCCCGGGACACCCCTGGGTACGAGCAGTACTTC.

The V call is TRBV6-5, the J call TRBJ1-1; D call uncertain. The germline V and J ends were trimmed by 2 bases and 0 bases, with 10 bases remaining between them. This CDR3 has 15 residues. Germline loops: CDR1 MNHEY, CDR2 SVGAGI. CDR3 nucleotides: TGTGCCAGCAGTTACGCAGGTCGGGTGAACACTGAAGCTTTCTTT. Protein: CASSYAGRVNTEAFF.

The chain combines TRBV20-1 with TRBJ2-7; TRBD2 matches at 8 bases. This CDR3 region has 15 residues. V lost 0 bases, J lost 3 bases, and 7 bases stayed unmatched. From germline, CDR1 is DFQATT and CDR2 SNEGSKA (reference sequence). CDR3 bases: TGCAGTGCTAGAGATGCGACTAGCGAAGGCTACGAGCAGTACTTC. Translated: CSARDATSEGYEQYF.

There are many counts of this clonotype. The gene calls are TRBV9 and TRBJ2-1, with 7 bases matching TRBD2. V shed 3 bases, J shed 0 bases, and the junction held 6 bases outside the gene matches. Per the germline V gene, CDR1 is SGDLS and CDR2 is YYNGEE. The CDR3 is 16 residues long. CDR3 residues: CASSGSGGSSYNEQFF. In DNA form, the CDR3 reads TGTGCCAGCAGCGGCTCTGGCGGGAGCTCCTACAATGAGCAGTTCTTC.

This rearrangement joins TRBV4-2 to TRBJ2-6; 7 nucleotides align to TRBD1. CDR1 is LGHNA, CDR2 YNFKEQ, per germline. This CDR3 is built from 16 residues. The J segment lost 2 bases and the V segment lost 2 bases, leaving 3 bases of the junction unmatched. In DNA form, the CDR3 reads TGTGCCAGCAGCCAACAGACAGGGCCTGGGGCCAACGTCCTGACTTTC. This gives the protein CASSQQTGPGANVLTF.

This clonotype was detected only a few times. This chain links TRBV11-1 with TRBJ2-3, with 8 bases that match TRBD2. The trim removed 7 bases at V and 0 bases at J, leaving 18 bases unmatched. The CDR3 totals 19 residues. CDR1 is SGHAT and CDR2 is FQDESV in the germline V gene (reference sequence). The CDR3: CASTEKWGSGVPSTDTQYF. The CDR3 DNA is TGTGCCAGCACCGAGAAGTGGGGTAGCGGGGTCCCTAGCACAGATACGCAGTATTTT.

This clonotype showed up just a few times. The rearrangement uses TRBV4-2 and TRBJ2-3, with TRBD1 matching over 11 bases. The V and J ends lost 7 bases and 4 bases, in that order; junction bases with no gene match: 7. The germline CDR1 and CDR2 sequences are LGHNA and YNFKEQ. The CDR3 length is 15 residues. For the CDR3, the DNA is TGTGCCAGCACCACCCCGGGACAGGGGGCAGATACGCAGTATTTT. Encoded protein: CASTTPGQGADTQYF.

The chain joins TRBV4-1 to TRBJ2-7; TRBD1 agrees at 10 bases. This CDR3 contains 15 residues. With V trimmed by 1 base and J by 4 bases, 4 bases remained unmatched. Germline CDR1 MGHRA, CDR2 YSYEKL. CDR3 nucleotide sequence: TGCGCCAGCAGCCAAGTAGGACAGGGGGAGTACGAGCAGTACTTC. Its protein is CASSQVGQGEYEQYF.

In its sample, this clonotype was seen many times. The germline gene is not matched at one end of the junction; a read error may be the cause. The chain has TRBV5-1 and TRBJ2-6; possibly TRBD2 for D (6 bases). The CDR3 has 15 residues. The germline V gene encodes CDR1 SGHRS and CDR2 YFSETQ. The CDR3 reads CASSSGSSGANVLTF. The CDR3 nucleotides read TGTGCCAGCAGCTCCGGGAGCTCTGGGGCCAACGTCCTGACTTTC.

The V gene is TRBV20-1, the J gene TRBJ2-7; unclear D gene. Germline V gene sequence: CDR1 DFQATT, CDR2 SNEGSKA (reference sequence). Trimming cost V 0 bases and J 5 bases, with 14 bases left between them. This CDR3 region has 14 residues. In nucleotides, the CDR3 is TGCAGTGCTAGAGATCGCCGGTACATTAACGAGCAGTACTTC. Protein sequence: CSARDRRYINEQYF.

This clonotype was observed a few times. The chain carries TRBV11-2 and TRBJ2-5, with 8 bases aligning to TRBD1. Looked up from germline, CDR1 is SGHAT and CDR2 is FQNNGV. There are 15 residues in the CDR3. Trimming took 4 bases from V and 0 from J; bases not matched to a gene: 4. The CDR3 region has the DNA TGTGCCAGCAGCTCCGGGACAGGAAACCAAGAGACCCAGTACTTC. This codes for CASSSGTGNQETQYF.

This clonotype came up a few times. The genes are TRBV7-9 and TRBJ2-7; D call uncertain. The length of the CDR3 is 16 residues. CDR1 is SEHNR, CDR2 FQNEAQ, per germline (reference sequence). V gave up 5 bases and J gave up 5 bases, with 22 bases separating them. The CDR3 protein is CASSNDDSGLVDEQYF. CDR3 sequence (DNA): TGTGCCAGCAGCAACGATGACTCAGGTTTGGTGGACGAGCAGTACTTC.

This clonotype appeared a few times. The rearrangement uses TRBV5-6 and TRBJ1-2; 8 bases are shared with TRBD1. This CDR3 contains 14 residues. After removal of 6 bases from V and 5 bases from J, the junction contained 9 bases not matched to a gene. Germline lookup yields CDR1 SGHDT and CDR2 YYEEEE. CDR3 loop: CASIYRGSQYGYTF. CDR3 nucleotides: TGTGCCAGCATCTACAGGGGGAGCCAATATGGCTACACCTTC.

The chain employs TRBV7-3 and TRBJ2-3, with D possibly matching TRBD2 (6 bases). V lost 2 bases to trimming and J lost 5 bases, with 14 bases between them. The CDR3 contains 15 residues. Germline CDR1 SGHTA, CDR2 FQGTGA. The CDR3 coding sequence is TGTGCCAGCAGCTTACGCGGGGCCACAAGAGATACGCAGTATTTT. Translation: CASSLRGATRDTQYF. Variable domain in full (rest from reference TRBV7-3 and TRBJ2-3): GAGVSQTPSNKVTEKGKYVELRCDPISGHTALYWYRQSLGQGPEFLIYFQGTGAADDSGLPNDRFFAVRPEGSVSTLKIQRTERGDSAVYLCASSLRGATRDTQYFGPGTRLTVL.

This sequence joins TRBV7-2 and TRBJ2-5; D may be TRBD2 (5 bases). The CDR3 runs 15 residues. Trimming cost V 1 base and J 5 bases, with 14 bases left between them. Germline lookup yields CDR1 SGHTA and CDR2 FQGNSA. The CDR3 reads CASSLGRSMTETQYF. DNA for the CDR3: TGTGCCAGCAGCTTAGGGAGGAGTATGACGGAGACCCAGTACTTC.

CDR3 in amino acids: CASTNDYEQYF. The DNA for the CDR3 is TGTGCCAGCACCAACGACTACGAGCAGTACTTC. J is TRBJ2-7 and V is TRBV12-3 or TRBV12-4; D ambiguous. Trimming left V 7 bases short and J 3 bases short, with 7 bases between. The CDR3 is made up of 11 amino acids.

In its sample, this clonotype was seen a few times. V and J are TRBV3-1 and TRBJ1-1; tentatively, D is TRBD1 (6 bases). Germline CDR1 LGHDT, CDR2 YNNKEL (reference sequence). Trimming stripped 8 bases from V and 0 bases from J, with 13 bases between. CDR3 length equals 14 residues. The CDR3, as DNA: TGTGCCAGCCGTGACAGGCCGATGAACACTGAAGCTTTCTTT. As protein: CASRDRPMNTEAFF.

The chain carries TRBV15 and TRBJ2-1; D tentatively fits TRBD1 or TRBD2 (5 bases each). The ends were cut back, 4 bases at V and 4 bases at J, with 17 bases in the middle. CDR3 length: 16 amino acids. From germline, CDR1 is LNHNV and CDR2 YYDKDF (reference sequence). DNA of the CDR3: TGTGCCACCAGCACTCGGGGCTCGGAGATTTACAATGAGCAGTTCTTC. Its translation is CATSTRGSEIYNEQFF.

The chain couples TRBV6-2 or TRBV6-3 to TRBJ1-5; TRBD1 might be the D (5 bases). V was pared by 8 bases and J by 6 bases, with 11 bases between. The V gene's germline CDR1 is MNHEY and CDR2 SVGEGT. This CDR3 region has 12 residues. CDR3 sequence: CASGTPVQPQHF. The CDR3 DNA is TGTGCCAGCGGGACCCCGGTTCAGCCCCAGCATTTT.

This clonotype was observed many times. This sequence joins TRBV12-3 or TRBV12-4 and TRBJ1-6, with D maybe TRBD1 (6 bases). The CDR3 spans 15 residues. Trimming cost V 6 bases and J 5 bases, with 14 bases left between them. The CDR3 protein is CASSPGTPNNSPLHF. Here the CDR3 DNA reads TGTGCCAGCAGCCCCGGGACACCGAATAATTCACCCCTCCACTTT.

The chain carries TRBV11-2 and TRBJ1-1; D unclear. Between the trimmed V and J ends, which lost 1 base and 0 bases, there was a span of 9 bases. CDR1 is SGHAT and CDR2 is FQNNGV in the germline V gene. There are 15 residues in the CDR3. In nucleotides, the CDR3 is TGTGCCAGCAGCTTAGGAGCTCTTATGAACACTGAAGCTTTCTTT. Protein product: CASSLGALMNTEAFF.

The sample holds many counts of this clonotype. CDR3 amino acids: CASSFRTSEYNEQFF. CDR3 nucleotides: TGTGCCAGCAGTTTTAGGACTAGCGAATACAATGAGCAGTTCTTC. The chain couples TRBV12-3 or TRBV12-4 to TRBJ2-1; 9 bases are a match to TRBD2. V was pared by 3 bases and J by 4 bases, with 4 bases of the junction left unmatched. The CDR3 is 15 residues long.